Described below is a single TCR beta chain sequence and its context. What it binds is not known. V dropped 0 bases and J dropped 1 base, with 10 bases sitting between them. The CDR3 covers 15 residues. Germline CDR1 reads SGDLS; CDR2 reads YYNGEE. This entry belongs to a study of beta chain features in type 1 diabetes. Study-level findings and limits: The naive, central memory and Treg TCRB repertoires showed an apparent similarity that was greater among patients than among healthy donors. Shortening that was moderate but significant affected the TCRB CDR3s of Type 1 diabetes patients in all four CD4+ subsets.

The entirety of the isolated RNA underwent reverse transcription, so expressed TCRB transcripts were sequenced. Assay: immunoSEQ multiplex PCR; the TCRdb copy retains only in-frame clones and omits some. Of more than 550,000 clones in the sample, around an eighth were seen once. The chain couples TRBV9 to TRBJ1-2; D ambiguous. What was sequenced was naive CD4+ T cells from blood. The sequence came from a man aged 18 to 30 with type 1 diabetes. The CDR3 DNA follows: TGTGCCAGCAGCGTAGAAGGAGCCTATAACTATGGCTACACCTTC. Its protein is CASSVEGAYNYGYTF.